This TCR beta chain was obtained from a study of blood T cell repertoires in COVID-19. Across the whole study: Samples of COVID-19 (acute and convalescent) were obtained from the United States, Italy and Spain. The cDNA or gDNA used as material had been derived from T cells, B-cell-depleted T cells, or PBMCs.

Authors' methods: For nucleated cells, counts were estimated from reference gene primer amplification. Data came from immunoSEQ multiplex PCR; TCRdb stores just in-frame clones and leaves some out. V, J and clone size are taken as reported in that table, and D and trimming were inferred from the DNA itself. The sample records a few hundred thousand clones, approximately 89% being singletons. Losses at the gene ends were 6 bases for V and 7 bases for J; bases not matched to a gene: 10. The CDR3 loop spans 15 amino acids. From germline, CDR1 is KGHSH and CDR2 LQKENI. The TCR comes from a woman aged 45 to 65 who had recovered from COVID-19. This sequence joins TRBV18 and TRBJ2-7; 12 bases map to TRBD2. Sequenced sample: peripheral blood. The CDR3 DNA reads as TGTGCCAGCTCTCAACGGACTAGCGGGGCTTCGGAGCAGTACTTC. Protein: CASSQRTSGASEQYF.